The 9 T cell receptor beta chains listed next were all sequenced from one sample in a study of cytomegalovirus exposure and HLA in healthy donors (dated by TCRdb to 2016 to 2017). Library preparation employed the immunoSEQ multiplex PCR assay. A mixture of 60 forward primers for TCR Vbeta segments and 13 reverse primers for TCR Jbeta segments was used in the multiplex PCR. TCRdb took over this immuneACCESS table, retaining in-frame rearrangements with V and J assigned. Such tables are incomplete; in checked studies, under half of the missing clones stem from an unresolved V gene, and the remainder is unexplained. The sample table holds a few hundred thousand clones, of which around 82% were seen once. The ten largest clones add up to just under 3% of the sample. Sequencing input: PBMCs. The receptors were sampled from a woman in her 30s in good health and CMV-seronegative.

The chain carries TRBV6-1 and TRBJ1-1, with D tentatively TRBD1 (5 bases). The CDR3 is 14 amino acids. Germline-derived CDR1 and CDR2 are MNHNS and SASEGT. V lost 2 bases and J lost 1, with 8 bases in between. The CDR3 reads CASSEMGQNTEAFF. The CDR3 DNA follows: TGTGCCAGCAGTGAAATGGGGCAGAACACTGAAGCTTTCTTT.

The V gene is TRBV7-2, the J gene TRBJ2-7; the D gene is possibly TRBD1 (6 bases). Germline V gene data show CDR1 as SGHTA and CDR2 as FQGNSA. V was cut by 4 bases and J by 0 bases, with 16 bases left in between. The CDR3 has 16 amino acids. CDR3 bases: TGTGCCAGCAGCTGGGCACAGGGAACTCCCTCCTACGAGCAGTACTTC. It encodes CASSWAQGTPSYEQYF.

The J gene is TRBJ2-3, the V gene TRBV7-9; D perhaps matches TRBD1 (5 bases). The CDR3 spans 18 residues. V gave up 4 bases and J gave up 4 bases, with 24 bases separating them. Germline CDR1 reads SEHNR; CDR2 reads FQNEAQ (reference sequence). The CDR3, as DNA: TGTGCCAGCAGCTCCCCTGCGGCGTCCAGGGCTGGTTCAGATACGCAGTATTTT. Encoded protein: CASSSPAASRAGSDTQYF.

This clone showed up just once. At one end the junction does not follow the germline gene, possibly because of a read error. The rearrangement uses TRBV9 and TRBJ1-2; D gene uncertain. The V gene's germline CDR1 is SGDLS and CDR2 YYNGEE. The CDR3 sequence is 12 residues long. CDR3 residues: CASSENSIYYPF. CDR3 DNA: TGTGCCTCGAGCGAGAACTCGATTTACTACCCCTTC.

This chain joins TRBV15 and TRBJ1-1; TRBD1 matches 9 bases. Germline assignment: CDR1 LNHNV and CDR2 YYDKDF (reference sequence). The CDR3 contains 14 residues. The V and J ends lost 2 bases and 3 bases, in that order; junction bases with no gene match: 1. CDR3 in amino acids: CATSRWDRDTEAFF. CDR3 DNA sequence: TGTGCCACCAGCAGATGGGACAGGGACACTGAAGCTTTCTTT.

The CDR3 bases are TGTGCCAGCAGCTCGGGACAGGGGGCCTACGAGCAGTACTTC. The encoded protein is CASSSGQGAYEQYF. This chain joins TRBV5-6 and TRBJ2-7; 11 bases align to TRBD1. Germline values: CDR1 SGHDT, CDR2 YYEEEE. V shed 3 bases, J shed 2 bases, and the junction held 1 base outside the gene matches. The CDR3 has 14 amino acids.

This sequence joins TRBV5-6 and TRBJ2-7, with TRBD2 matching over 9 bases. From germline, CDR1 is SGHDT and CDR2 YYEEEE. This CDR3 has 15 amino acids. Trimming at V came to 2 bases and at J to 6 bases, leaving 9 bases not matched to a gene. The CDR3 here is CASSFFSGRAAEQYF. The CDR3 nucleotides are TGTGCCAGCAGCTTTTTTAGCGGGAGAGCTGCCGAGCAGTACTTC.

Here the CDR3 DNA reads TGTGCCAGCAGTTATCAGGGAGGCGGGCAGCCCCAGCATTTT. Translation: CASSYQGGGQPQHF. The V gene is TRBV6-6, the J gene TRBJ1-5; perhaps TRBD1 as D (5 bases). With 3 bases removed from V and 7 bases from J, the gap between germline ends came to 13 bases. The CDR3 extends over 14 amino acids. Germline lookup yields CDR1 MNHNY and CDR2 SVGAGI (reference sequence).

The chain couples TRBV30 to TRBJ1-1; D ambiguous. The V end lost 4 bases, the J end lost 5 bases, and 14 bases lay between the germline ends. Looked up from germline, CDR1 is GTSNPN and CDR2 is SVGIG (reference sequence). There are 13 residues in the CDR3. The chain's CDR3 is CAWTRATGTEAFF. CDR3 nucleotide sequence: TGTGCCTGGACCAGAGCGACCGGGACTGAAGCTTTCTTT.